Described below is a single TCR beta chain sequence and its context. Its antigen is not identified. The data were taken from a study of shared clonotypes between healthy human individuals. CDR3 length: 12 residues. V shed 8 bases, J shed 3 bases, and the junction held 3 bases outside the gene matches. Germline lookup yields CDR1 SQVTM and CDR2 ANQGSEA. Sorted-subset replicate PCR reactions were performed with 150 to 200 ng DNA, corresponding to 30,000 or so T cell genomes. This table comes from immunoSEQ multiplex PCR, and its TCRdb copy is limited to in-frame clones, with some not included. The top ten clones hold about 0.41% of a sample with approximately 2,300,000 clones, roughly 92% of them seen once. Whole-study results and caveats: Genetic and exposure-history diversity was limited by the small donor number. Around 4.7% of naive CD4 clonotypes were shared across a few donors. As a rule, naive subsets had a larger estimated richness than memory subsets.

This TCR was recovered from a man between 18 and 35 years old in good health. Some clones in this sample may be carry-over from other donors' samples. The rearrangement joins TRBV29-1 to TRBJ2-3, with 9 nucleotides matching TRBD1. The source material was naive CD4+ T cells from PBMCs. Indicated subset: CD45RA+ positively selected. CDR3 sequence reads: CSPGQGTDTQYF. The CDR3 DNA reads as TGCAGCCCGGGACAGGGTACAGATACGCAGTATTTT.